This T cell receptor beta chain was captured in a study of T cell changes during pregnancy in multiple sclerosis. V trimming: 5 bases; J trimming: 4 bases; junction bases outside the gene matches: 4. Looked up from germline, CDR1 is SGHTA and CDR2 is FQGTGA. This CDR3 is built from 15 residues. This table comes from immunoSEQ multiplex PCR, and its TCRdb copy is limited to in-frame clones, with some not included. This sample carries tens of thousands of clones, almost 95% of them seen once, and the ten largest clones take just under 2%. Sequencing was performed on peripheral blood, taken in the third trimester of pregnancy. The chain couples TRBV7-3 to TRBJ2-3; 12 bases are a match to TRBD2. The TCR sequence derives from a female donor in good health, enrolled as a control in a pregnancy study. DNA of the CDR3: TGTGCCAGCAGCCTAGCGGGGGGGCTTTCAGATACGCAGTATTTT. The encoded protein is CASSLAGGLSDTQYF.